The rows below give T cell receptor beta chains drawn from one sample of a study of blood T cells in healthy people across ages. TCRdb used MiXCR to reprocess the 5' RACE reads, holding one entry per CDR3 protein. The table lists some 1,000,000 distinct CDR3 sequences, under 30% of them singletons. These data were likewise used in another study, on T cells of mothers and their children.

Sequencing was performed on blood. The receptors derive from a girl aged 2 to 10 in good health. CDR3s include the opening cysteine and the closing phenylalanine or tryptophan. A D gene is named only where the DNA matches it firmly. Clone size is not always given. Where it is, it says once, few, many or a class for expanded clones.

size	V	J	D	DNA	CDR3
NA	TRBV6-5	TRBJ2-2	NA	TGTGCCAGCAGGAACCCAGCCGGGGAGCTGTTTTTT	CASRNPAGELFF
NA	TRBV11-2	TRBJ2-2	TRBD2	TGTGCCAGCGGAATCGGACGGGGGGGTAACACCGGGGAGCTGTTTTTT	CASGIGRGGNTGELFF
few	TRBV6-2/TRBV6-3	TRBJ1-4	TRBD1	TGTGCCAGCCTCGACAGGGAGAATGAAAAACTGTTTTTT	CASLDRENEKLFF
NA	TRBV6-5	TRBJ2-7	NA	TGTGCCAGCAGTTACTCGAAGCGGCCGGGAAAGGCCTACGAGCAGTACTTC	CASSYSKRPGKAYEQYF
NA	TRBV11-2	TRBJ2-3	NA	TGTGCCAGCAGCTTACATTCGAGCTACACAGATACGCAGTATTTT	CASSLHSSYTDTQYF
NA	TRBV20-1	TRBJ2-5	TRBD2	TGCAGTGCCCCCCCCCAGCGGGGCGCCCAAGAGACCCAGTACTTC	CSAPPQRGAQETQYF
few	TRBV28	TRBJ2-1	NA	TGTGCCAGCAGTGTCCTCAGGGGGGATGAGCAGTTCTTC	CASSVLRGDEQFF
NA	TRBV29-1	TRBJ2-2	NA	TGCAGCGTTGAGGACACCGGGGAGCTGTTTTTT	CSVEDTGELFF
NA	TRBV7-9	TRBJ1-1	NA	TGTGCCAGCAGCCCCGGGTGGGGAGGTGGAACGGGGACTGAAGCTTTCTTT	CASSPGWGGGTGTEAFF
NA	TRBV28	TRBJ2-7	NA	TGTGCCAGCAGTTTTATGTTCAAGGATCCTCTCTACGAGCAGTACTTC	CASSFMFKDPLYEQYF
NA	TRBV29-1	TRBJ1-3	NA	TGCAGCGCCCGGGCCCCCTCTGGAAACACCATATATTTT	CSARAPSGNTIYF
NA	TRBV9	TRBJ1-3	NA	TGTGCCAGCAGCGCCGTTACAGGAACCTCTGGAAACACCATATATTTT	CASSAVTGTSGNTIYF
NA	TRBV28	TRBJ2-3	NA	TGTGCCAGCAGTCTTACCGTACAGGGGCGGGGCCGAGATACGCAGTATTTT	CASSLTVQGRGRDTQYF
few	TRBV7-9	TRBJ2-1	NA	TGTGCCAGCAGACGAGGGGGTTTTGGCAATGAGCAGTTCTTC	CASRRGGFGNEQFF
NA	TRBV20-1	TRBJ2-3	NA	TGCAGTGTTAAGGGGGGCCCAGATACGCAGTATTTT	CSVKGGPDTQYF